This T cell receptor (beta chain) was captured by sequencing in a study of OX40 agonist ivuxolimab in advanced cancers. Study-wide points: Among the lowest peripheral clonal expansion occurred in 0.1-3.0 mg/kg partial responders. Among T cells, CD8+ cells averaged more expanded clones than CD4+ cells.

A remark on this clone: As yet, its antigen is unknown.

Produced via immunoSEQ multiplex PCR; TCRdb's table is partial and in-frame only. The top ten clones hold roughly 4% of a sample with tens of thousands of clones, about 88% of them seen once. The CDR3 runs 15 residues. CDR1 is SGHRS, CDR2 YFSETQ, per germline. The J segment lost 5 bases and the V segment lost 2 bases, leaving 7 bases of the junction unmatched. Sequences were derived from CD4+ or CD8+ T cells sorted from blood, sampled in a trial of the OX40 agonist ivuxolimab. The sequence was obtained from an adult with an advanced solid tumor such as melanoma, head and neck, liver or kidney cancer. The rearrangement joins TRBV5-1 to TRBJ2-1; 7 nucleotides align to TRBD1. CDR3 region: CASSFEGATDNEQFF. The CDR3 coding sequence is TGCGCCAGCAGCTTTGAGGGGGCGACGGACAATGAGCAGTTCTTC.